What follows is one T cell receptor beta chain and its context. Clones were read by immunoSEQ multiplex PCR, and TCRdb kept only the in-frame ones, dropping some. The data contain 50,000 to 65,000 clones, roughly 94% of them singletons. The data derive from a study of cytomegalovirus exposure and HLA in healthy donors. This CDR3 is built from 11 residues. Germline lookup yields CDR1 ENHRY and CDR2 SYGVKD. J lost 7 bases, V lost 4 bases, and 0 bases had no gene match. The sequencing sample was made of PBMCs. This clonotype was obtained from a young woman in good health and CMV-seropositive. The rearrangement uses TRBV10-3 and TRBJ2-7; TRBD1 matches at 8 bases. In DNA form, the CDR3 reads TGTGCCATCAGTGGGACAGGGGAGCAGTACTTC. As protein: CAISGTGEQYF.